The clone carrying this T cell receptor beta chain came up a few times. Its specificity is unknown. The data derive from a study of T cell responses to AZD1222 COVID-19 vaccine. Study findings and constraints: Mapped onto spike, vaccine-associated CD4 TCRs spanned it and were dominant at 160-218 and 743-854. The donor cohort was predominantly white British with a female majority, and clonal diversity may have been underestimated.

Produced via immunoSEQ multiplex PCR; TCRdb's table is partial and in-frame only. The sample shows about 120,000 clones, around nine tenths of them seen only once. The CDR3 spans 11 residues. CDR1 is MNHEY and CDR2 is SMNVEV in the germline V gene (reference sequence). V was trimmed by 6 bases and J by 5 bases, leaving 6 bases between them. This receptor was taken from an adult in good health. The sample here was peripheral blood, taken on day 0 of AZD1222 vaccination. V and J are TRBV27 and TRBJ2-3; D may be TRBD2 (6 bases). The CDR3 DNA reads as TGTGCCAGCAGGGGGGGAGATACGCAGTATTTT. Encoded protein: CASRGGDTQYF.